Sequencing of this T cell receptor beta chain was carried out in a study of blood T cell repertoires in COVID-19. A few counts support this clone. Sequencing used immunoSEQ multiplex PCR; TCRdb keeps in-frame clones, though not all of them. The sample contains under 250,000 clones, 81% of which appear only once. The CDR3 is 12 amino acids. V gave up 3 bases and J gave up 7 bases, with 9 bases separating them. Germline CDR1 reads SEHNR; CDR2 reads FQNEAQ (reference sequence). The source material was PBMCs or T cells enriched from blood (not recorded which). The receptor's source is a woman aged 45-60 years with acute COVID-19. The rearrangement links TRBV7-9 to TRBJ1-2; D perhaps matches TRBD1 (5 bases). The CDR3 bases are TGTGCCAGCAGCTTCGGGGACTCTGGCTACACCTTC. Residues: CASSFGDSGYTF. Based on the CDR3 plus reference TRBV7-9 and TRBJ1-2, the full variable domain is DTGVSQNPRHKITKRGQNVTFRCDPISEHNRLYWYRQTLGQGPEFLTYFQNEAQLEKSRLLSDRFSAERPKGSFSTLEIQRTEQGDSAMYLCASSFGDSGYTFGSGTRLTVV.